This T cell receptor beta chain was profiled in a study of T cell responses to AZD1222 COVID-19 vaccine. Study-wide points: At baseline, seropositivity was found in only a handful of AZD1222 recipients. Along spike, vaccine-associated CD4 TCRs were found throughout, with dominance at 160-218 and 743-854.

Worth noting for this clone: Its antigen is still unknown.

Germline V gene sequence: CDR1 SGDLS, CDR2 YYNGEE. The CDR3 consists of 17 residues. The ends lost 0 bases at V and 1 base at J; junction bases unmatched: 6. Analysis merged second doses at about 4 or about 12 weeks. Using immunoSEQ multiplex PCR, the repertoire was profiled, and TCRdb retains in-frame clones only, with some absent. The sample lists 150,000 to 200,000 clones, roughly 90% occurring once. The sample here was peripheral blood, taken 28 days after the second AZD1222 dose. This chain connects TRBV9 to TRBJ2-5; 10 bases agree with TRBD2. This sequence originates from an adult who received the AZD1222 COVID-19 vaccine. The CDR3 region has the DNA TGTGCCAGCAGCGTAGCTCCCACTAGCGGGGTCCAAGAGACCCAGTACTTC. It is translated as CASSVAPTSGVQETQYF. Filled out from reference TRBV9 and TRBJ2-5, the complete variable domain reads DSGVTQTPKHLITATGQRVTLRCSPRSGDLSVYWYQQSLDQGLQFLIQYYNGEERAKGNILERFSAQQFPDLHSELNLSSLELGDSALYFCASSVAPTSGVQETQYFGPGTRLLVL.